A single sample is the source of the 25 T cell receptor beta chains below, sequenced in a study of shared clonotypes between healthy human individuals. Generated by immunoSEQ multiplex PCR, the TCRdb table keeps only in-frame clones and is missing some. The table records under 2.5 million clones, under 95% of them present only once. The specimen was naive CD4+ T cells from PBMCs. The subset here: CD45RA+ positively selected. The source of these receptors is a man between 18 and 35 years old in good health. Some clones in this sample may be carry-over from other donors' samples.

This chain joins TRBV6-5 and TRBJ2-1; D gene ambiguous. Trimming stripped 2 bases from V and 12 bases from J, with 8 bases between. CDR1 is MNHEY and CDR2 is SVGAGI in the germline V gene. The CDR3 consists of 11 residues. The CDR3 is CASSYSQRQFF. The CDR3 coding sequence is TGTGCCAGCAGTTACAGCCAGCGGCAGTTCTTC.

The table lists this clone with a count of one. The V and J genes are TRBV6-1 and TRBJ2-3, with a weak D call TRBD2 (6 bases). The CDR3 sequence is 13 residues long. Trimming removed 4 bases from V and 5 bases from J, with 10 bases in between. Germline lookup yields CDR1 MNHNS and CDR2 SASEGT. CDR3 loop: CASSGDGGDTQYF. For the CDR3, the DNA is TGTGCCAGCAGTGGGGACGGGGGAGATACGCAGTATTTT.

CDR3 sequence (DNA): TGTGCCAGCAGCTCACTTCCGCGAAATAATGAAAAACTGTTTTTT. Its protein product is CASSSLPRNNEKLFF. The rearrangement joins TRBV7-2 to TRBJ1-4, with unresolved D. Between the trimmed V and J ends, which lost 4 bases and 4 bases, there was a span of 13 bases. Looked up from germline, CDR1 is SGHTA and CDR2 is FQGNSA. CDR3 length: 15 residues.

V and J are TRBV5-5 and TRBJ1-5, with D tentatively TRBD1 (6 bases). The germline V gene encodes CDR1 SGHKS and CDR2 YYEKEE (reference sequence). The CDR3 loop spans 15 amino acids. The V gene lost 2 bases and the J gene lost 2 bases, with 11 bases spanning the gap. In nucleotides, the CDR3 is TGTGCCAGCAGCTTTGAGACAGGCCGCAATCAGCCCCAGCATTTT. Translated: CASSFETGRNQPQHF.

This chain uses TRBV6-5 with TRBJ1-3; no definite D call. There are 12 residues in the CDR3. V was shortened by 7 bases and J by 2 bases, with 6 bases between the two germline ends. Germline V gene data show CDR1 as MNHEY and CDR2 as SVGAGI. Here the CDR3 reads CASKSPGNTIYF. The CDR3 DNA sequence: TGTGCCAGCAAGTCTCCTGGAAACACCATATATTTT.

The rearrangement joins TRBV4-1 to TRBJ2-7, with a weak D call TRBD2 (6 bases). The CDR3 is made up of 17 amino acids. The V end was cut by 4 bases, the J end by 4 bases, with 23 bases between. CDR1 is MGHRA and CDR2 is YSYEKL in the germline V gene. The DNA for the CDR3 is TGCGCCAGCAGCCGCCAGCCTAGCGTGGGAGACTTATACGAGCAGTACTTC. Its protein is CASSRQPSVGDLYEQYF.

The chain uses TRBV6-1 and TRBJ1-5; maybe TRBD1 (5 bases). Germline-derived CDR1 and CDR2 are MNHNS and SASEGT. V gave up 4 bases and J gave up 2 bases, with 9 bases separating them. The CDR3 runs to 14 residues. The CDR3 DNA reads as TGTGCCAGCAGTGTTGGACACGGCAATCAGCCCCAGCATTTT. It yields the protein CASSVGHGNQPQHF.

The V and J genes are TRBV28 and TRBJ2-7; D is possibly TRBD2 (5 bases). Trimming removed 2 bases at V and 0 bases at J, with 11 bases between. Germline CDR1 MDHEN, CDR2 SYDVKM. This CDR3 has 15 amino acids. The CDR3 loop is CASSLGRFSSYEQYF. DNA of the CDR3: TGTGCCAGCAGTTTAGGGAGATTCAGCTCCTACGAGCAGTACTTC.

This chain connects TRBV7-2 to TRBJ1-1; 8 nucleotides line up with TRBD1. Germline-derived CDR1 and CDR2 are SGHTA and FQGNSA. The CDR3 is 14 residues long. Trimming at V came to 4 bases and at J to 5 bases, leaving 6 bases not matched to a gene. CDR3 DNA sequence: TGTGCCAGCAGCTATCAGACAGGGGTAACTGAAGCTTTCTTT. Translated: CASSYQTGVTEAFF.

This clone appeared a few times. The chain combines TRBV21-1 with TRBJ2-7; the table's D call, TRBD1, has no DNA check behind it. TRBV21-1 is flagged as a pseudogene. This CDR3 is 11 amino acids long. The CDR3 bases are TGTGCCAGCAAGGACAACTACGAGCAGTACTTC. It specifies CASKDNYEQYF.

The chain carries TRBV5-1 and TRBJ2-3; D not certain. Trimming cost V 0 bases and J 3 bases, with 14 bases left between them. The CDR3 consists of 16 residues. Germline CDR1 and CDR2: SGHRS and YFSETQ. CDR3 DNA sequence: TGCGCCAGCAGCTTGGGAACGAGCCTGAATACAGATACGCAGTATTTT. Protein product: CASSLGTSLNTDTQYF.

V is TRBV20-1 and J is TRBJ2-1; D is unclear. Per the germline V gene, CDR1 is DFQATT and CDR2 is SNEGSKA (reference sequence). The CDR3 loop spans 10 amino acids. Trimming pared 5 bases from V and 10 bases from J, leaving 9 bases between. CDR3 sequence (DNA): TGCAGTGCTCCCCTGACGGAGCAGTTCTTC. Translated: CSAPLTEQFF.

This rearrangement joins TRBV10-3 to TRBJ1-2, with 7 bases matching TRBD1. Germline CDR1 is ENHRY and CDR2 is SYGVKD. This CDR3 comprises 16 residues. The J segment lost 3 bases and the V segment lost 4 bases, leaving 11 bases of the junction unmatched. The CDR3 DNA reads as TGTGCCATCAGTGGGGTTACAGGGGTCCTACACTATGGCTACACCTTC. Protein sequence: CAISGVTGVLHYGYTF.

This CDR3 reads CASSLSGRAPYYEQFF. For the CDR3, the DNA is TGTGCCAGCAGCTTATCCGGGAGGGCCCCCTATTATGAGCAGTTCTTC. The chain couples TRBV7-2 to TRBJ2-1; 8 bases fit TRBD2. The germline V gene encodes CDR1 SGHTA and CDR2 FQGNSA. With 2 bases clipped from V and 8 bases from J, the junction kept 11 bases outside the gene matches. The CDR3 has 16 residues.

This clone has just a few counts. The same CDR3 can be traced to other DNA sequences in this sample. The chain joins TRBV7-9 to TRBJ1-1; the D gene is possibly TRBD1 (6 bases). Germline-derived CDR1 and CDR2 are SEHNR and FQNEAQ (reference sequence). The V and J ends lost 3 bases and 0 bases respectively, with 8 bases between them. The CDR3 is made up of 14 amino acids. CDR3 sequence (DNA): TGTGCCAGCAGCTTCGGGACAATGAACACTGAAGCTTTCTTT. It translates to CASSFGTMNTEAFF.

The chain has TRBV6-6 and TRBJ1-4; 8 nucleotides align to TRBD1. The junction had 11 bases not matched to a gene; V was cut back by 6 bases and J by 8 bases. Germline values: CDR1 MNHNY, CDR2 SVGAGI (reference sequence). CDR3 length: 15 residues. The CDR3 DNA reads TGTGCCAGCAGCTACATGGACAGGGATGGCGAAAAACTGTTTTTT. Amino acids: CASSYMDRDGEKLFF.

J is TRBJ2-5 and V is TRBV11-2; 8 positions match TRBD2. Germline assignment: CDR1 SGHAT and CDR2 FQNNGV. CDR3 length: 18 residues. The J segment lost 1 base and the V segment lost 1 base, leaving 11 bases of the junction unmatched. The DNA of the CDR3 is TGTGCCAGCAGCTTAGTCGATTTTGTAGCGGGAACCCAAGAGACCCAGTACTTC. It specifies CASSLVDFVAGTQETQYF.

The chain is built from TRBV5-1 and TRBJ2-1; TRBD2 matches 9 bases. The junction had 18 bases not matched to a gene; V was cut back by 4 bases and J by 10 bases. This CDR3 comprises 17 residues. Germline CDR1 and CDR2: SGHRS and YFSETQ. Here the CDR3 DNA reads TGCGCCAGCAGCCTGGTGGAGGGTGGTAGCGGGAGTTGGGAGCAGTTCTTC. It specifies CASSLVEGGSGSWEQFF.

The CDR3 sequence: CASSPSGTGHSYEQYF. CDR3 DNA sequence: TGTGCCAGCTCACCATCCGGGACTGGTCACTCCTACGAGCAGTACTTC. The chain combines TRBV18 with TRBJ2-7, with a possible D match to TRBD2 (6 bases). Germline lookup yields CDR1 KGHSH and CDR2 LQKENI. V was cut by 2 bases and J by 0 bases, with 14 bases left in between. The CDR3 has 16 residues.

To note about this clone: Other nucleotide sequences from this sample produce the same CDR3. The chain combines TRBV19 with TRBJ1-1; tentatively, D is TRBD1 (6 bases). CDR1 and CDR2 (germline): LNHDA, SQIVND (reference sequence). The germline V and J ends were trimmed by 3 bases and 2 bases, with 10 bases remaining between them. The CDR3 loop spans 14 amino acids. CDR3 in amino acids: CASSIGGLNTEAFF. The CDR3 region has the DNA TGTGCCAGTAGTATTGGGGGGCTAAACACTGAAGCTTTCTTT. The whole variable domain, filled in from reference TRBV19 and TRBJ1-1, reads DGGITQSPKYLFRKEGQNVTLSCEQNLNHDAMYWYRQDPGQGLRLIYYSQIVNDFQKGDIAEGYSVSREKKESFPLTVTSAQKNPTAFYLCASSIGGLNTEAFFGQGTRLTVV.

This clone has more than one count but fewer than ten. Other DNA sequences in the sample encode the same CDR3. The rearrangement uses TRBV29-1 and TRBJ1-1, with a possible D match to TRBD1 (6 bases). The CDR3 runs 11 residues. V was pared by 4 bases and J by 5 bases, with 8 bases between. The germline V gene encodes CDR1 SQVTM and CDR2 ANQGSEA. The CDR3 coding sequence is TGCAGCGTTGTCAGGGGTACTGAAGCTTTCTTT. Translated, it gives CSVVRGTEAFF.

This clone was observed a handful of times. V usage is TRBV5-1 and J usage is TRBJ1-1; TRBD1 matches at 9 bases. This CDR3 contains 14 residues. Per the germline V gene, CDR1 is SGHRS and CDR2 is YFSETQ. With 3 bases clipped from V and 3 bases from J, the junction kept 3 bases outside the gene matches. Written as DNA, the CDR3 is TGCGCCAGCAGCTGGGGACAGGGTCACACTGAAGCTTTCTTT. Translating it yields CASSWGQGHTEAFF. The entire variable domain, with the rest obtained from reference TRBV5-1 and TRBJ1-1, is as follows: KAGVTQTPRYLIKTRGQQVTLSCSPISGHRSVSWYQQTPGQGLQFLFEYFSETQRNKGNFPGRFSGRQFSNSRSEMNVSTLELGDSALYLCASSWGQGHTEAFFGQGTRLTVV.

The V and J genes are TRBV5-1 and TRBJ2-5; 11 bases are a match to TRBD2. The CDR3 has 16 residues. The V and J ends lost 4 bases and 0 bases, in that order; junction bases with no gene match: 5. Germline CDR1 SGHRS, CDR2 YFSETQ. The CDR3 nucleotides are TGCGCCAGCAGCCACGGGACTAGCGGCGACCAAGAGACCCAGTACTTC. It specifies CASSHGTSGDQETQYF.

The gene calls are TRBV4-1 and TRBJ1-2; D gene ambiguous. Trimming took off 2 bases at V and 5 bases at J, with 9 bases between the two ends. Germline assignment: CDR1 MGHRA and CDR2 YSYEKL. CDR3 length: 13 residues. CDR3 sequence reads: CASSQLTEYGYTF. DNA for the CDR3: TGCGCCAGCAGCCAACTGACGGAATATGGCTACACCTTC.

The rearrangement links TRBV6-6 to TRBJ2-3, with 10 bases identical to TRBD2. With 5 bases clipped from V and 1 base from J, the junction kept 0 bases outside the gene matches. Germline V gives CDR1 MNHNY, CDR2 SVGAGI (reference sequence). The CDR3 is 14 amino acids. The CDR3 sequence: CASSGTSGTDTQYF. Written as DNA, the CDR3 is TGTGCCAGCAGTGGGACTAGCGGCACAGATACGCAGTATTTT.